This entry is about one T cell receptor beta chain. Its antigen specificity is not known. No base-level quality is on record; no much larger clone is a single base apart. Measured from the cysteine to the phenylalanine, the CDR3 is 13 residues long. Only the CDR3 DNA stays, 39 bases, in frame from base 1. Between the V and J ends, shortened by 2 bases and 5 bases respectively, the junction contains 12 bases. For CDR1 and CDR2, the germline V gene lists SQVTM and ANQGSEA. A second Seattle source provided samples from volunteer blood donors who had recovered from COVID-19. Whole blood was collected in K2EDTA tubes by collaborating institutions according to the institutions' own protocols. For TCRbeta analysis, collaborators shipped samples as frozen whole blood, isolated PBMCs, or DNA extracted from either of those sample types. These data belong to a study of blood T cell repertoires in COVID-19 (TCRdb year 2020). General notes on the study: Samples covering the acute and convalescent phases of COVID-19 were provided by collaborators in the United States, Italy and Spain. The material from the prospective study consisted of cDNA or gDNA derived from T cells, B-cell-depleted T cells, or PBMCs. The dataset comprised deeply sampled blood TCRbeta repertoires from subjects exposed to, actively infected with, or recovered from COVID-19. The repertoires were made available in a free public database intended to serve as a resource for research on the immune response to SARS-CoV-2. Samples came from the ongoing ImmuneRACE study (first 160 participants) plus 1,254 subjects from 6 global collaborators. A de-identified subject ID, COVID-19 status, age in years and sex were almost always included in the sample metadata. Where HLA class I and class II types were available, the types were taken from metadata supplied by the sample provider, not from assay-based typing.

The immunoSEQ Assay, a bias-controlled multiplex PCR, was used to amplify TCRbeta CDR3 regions from genomic DNA. On the study's bioinformatics: The number of nucleated cells in each sample was estimated from the amplification of reference gene primers within the assay. Sequence reads were collapsed and filtered to measure the absolute abundance of every unique TCRbeta CDR3 rearrangement. Productive Simpson clonality was computed per sample as the square root of Simpson's diversity index over productive rearrangements. TCRdb holds this immuneACCESS table with in-frame rearrangements only. Some clones are missing; in checked studies, unresolved V genes explain under half, and the rest has no known cause. That table supplies the V and J calls and clone size; D and trimming were determined from the DNA. The sample table lists about 340,000 clones, about 93% of them with a count of one. Jointly, the top ten make up roughly 3% of the sample.

Summary of the overall study and its limitations: Clinical and demographic metadata were provided uncurated, with the amount varying by source and participant.

This chain is built from TRBV29-1 and TRBJ1-1; a weak D assignment points to TRBD1 (5 bases agree). Sequencing used peripheral blood. The TCR comes from a woman between 18 and 30 years old who had recovered from COVID-19. CDR3 region: CSVELGARTEAFF. In nucleotide form, the sequence is TGCAGCGTTGAATTAGGGGCGAGAACTGAAGCTTTCTTT.